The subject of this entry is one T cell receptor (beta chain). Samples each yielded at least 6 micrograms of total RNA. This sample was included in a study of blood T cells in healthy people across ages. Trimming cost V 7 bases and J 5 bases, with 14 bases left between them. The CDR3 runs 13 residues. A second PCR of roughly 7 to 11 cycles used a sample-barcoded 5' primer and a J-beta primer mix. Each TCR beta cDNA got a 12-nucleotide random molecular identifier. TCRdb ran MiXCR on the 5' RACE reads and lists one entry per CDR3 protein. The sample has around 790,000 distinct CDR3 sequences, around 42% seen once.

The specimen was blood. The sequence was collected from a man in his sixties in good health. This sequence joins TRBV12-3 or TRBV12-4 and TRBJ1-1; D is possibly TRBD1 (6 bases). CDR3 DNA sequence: TGTGCCAGCACCATAGGAGGGGGGACTGAAGCTTTCTTT. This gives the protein CASTIGGGTEAFF.